The source of this TCR beta chain is a study of cytomegalovirus exposure and HLA in healthy donors. A multiplex PCR was run with 60 Vbeta primers and 13 Jbeta primers. Some clones are missing from TCRdb's copy, which holds only in-frame ones; the method was immunoSEQ multiplex PCR. Among more than 100,000 clones listed, over 15% were seen once. General observations from the study: About 180 TCR beta chains were listed as cytomegalovirus-associated. According to a later analysis, donors in an Asian-associated ancestry cluster reportedly had fewer N-insertions than the roughly 630-donor mean.

With 4 bases clipped from V and 0 bases from J, the junction kept 4 bases outside the gene matches. The CDR3 consists of 16 residues. The germline V gene has CDR1 SGHRS and CDR2 YFSETQ. On this clone itself: Its specificity is not known.

The sequencing sample was made of PBMCs. This TCR came from a woman aged 18-29 years in good health and CMV-seronegative. The rearrangement joins TRBV5-1 to TRBJ2-2, with 9 positions matching TRBD2. CDR3 in amino acids: CASSPWTSANTGELFF. CDR3 coding DNA: TGCGCCAGCAGCCCCTGGACTAGCGCGAACACCGGGGAGCTGTTTTTT.